A selection of T cell receptor beta chains follows, all from one sample in a study of beta chain features in type 1 diabetes. The table came from immunoSEQ multiplex PCR; TCRdb's copy has only in-frame clones and leaves some out. The table includes more than 300,000 clones, 9.3% detected once. The specimen sequenced was central memory CD4+ T cells from blood. Receptors were obtained from a man under 40 with type 1 diabetes. The CDR3 runs from the conserved cysteine through the conserved F or W. The order of the fields is V gene, J gene, D gene, clone size, CDR3 DNA, CDR3 protein. A D gene is named only where the DNA matches it firmly. Size is stated for part of the rows, as once, few or many counts, or as a class when the clone is expanded.

v_call: TRBV7-9; j_call: TRBJ2-5; d_call: TRBD1; clone_size: .; cdr3_nt: TGTGCCAGCAGCTTATCACCGGGACAGGGGGGGACCCAGTACTTC; cdr3_aa: CASSLSPGQGGTQYF
v_call: TRBV5-4; j_call: TRBJ1-1; d_call: .; clone_size: few; cdr3_nt: TGTGCCAGCAGCTTGGCTCGGGGAAACACTGAAGCTTTCTTT; cdr3_aa: CASSLARGNTEAFF
v_call: TRBV2; j_call: TRBJ2-1; d_call: TRBD2; clone_size: few; cdr3_nt: TGTGCCAGCAGCCTGGGGGCTAGCGGGGGGTTTTACAATGAGCAGTTCTTC; cdr3_aa: CASSLGASGGFYNEQFF
v_call: TRBV6-6; j_call: TRBJ1-5; d_call: .; clone_size: few; cdr3_nt: TGTGCCAGCATTGGGGGCCTGGGCAATCAGCCCCAGCATTTT; cdr3_aa: CASIGGLGNQPQHF
v_call: TRBV7-2; j_call: TRBJ2-7; d_call: TRBD1; clone_size: .; cdr3_nt: TGTGCCAGCAGCTTATCACAGGGGGCCTACGAGCAGTACTTC; cdr3_aa: CASSLSQGAYEQYF
v_call: TRBV5-1; j_call: TRBJ2-2; d_call: .; clone_size: .; cdr3_nt: TGCGCCAGCAGCTTGGAAGCCGGGGAGCTGTTTTTT; cdr3_aa: CASSLEAGELFF
v_call: TRBV11-2; j_call: TRBJ2-3; d_call: TRBD2; clone_size: few; cdr3_nt: TGTGCCAGCAGCCCGGGACTAGCGGGGGGCACAGATACGCAGTATTTT; cdr3_aa: CASSPGLAGGTDTQYF
v_call: TRBV7-2; j_call: TRBJ2-3; d_call: .; clone_size: .; cdr3_nt: TGTGCCAGCAGCGGAATGGGGGGCTCAGATACGCAGTATTTT; cdr3_aa: CASSGMGGSDTQYF
v_call: TRBV1; j_call: TRBJ2-1; d_call: .; clone_size: .; cdr3_nt: TGCACCAGCAGCCAAGTAGCGGGGGCCCAGGGTGAGCAGTTCTTC; cdr3_aa: CTSSQVAGAQGEQFF
v_call: TRBV7-2; j_call: TRBJ1-6; d_call: .; clone_size: once; cdr3_nt: TGTGCCATCCCACTGGGCTCCTATAATTCACCCCTCCACTTT; cdr3_aa: CAIPLGSYNSPLHF